Following are 20 T cell receptor beta chains from one sample sequenced in a study of T-cell memory formation after mild COVID-19. Each CDR3 protein gets one entry after TCRdb re-called the 5' RACE reads with MiXCR. This sample has hundreds of thousands of distinct CDR3 sequences; 24% occur once, and the top ten carry 8.5% to 9%. Sample: PBMCs or a T cell subset sorted from them (not recorded which). These receptor sequences come from an adult woman who had mild COVID-19 (a few samples of this study predate the infection). Cell type and time point are not known.

The chain is built from TRBV11-3 and TRBJ2-6; D is possibly TRBD2 (5 bases). The germline gives CDR1 SGHNT, CDR2 YENEEA. Trimming took off 5 bases at V and 4 bases at J, with 12 bases between the two ends. The CDR3 consists of 15 residues. Written as DNA, the CDR3 is TGTGCCAGCAGCCGGAGCGGCATCGGGGCCAACGTCCTGACTTTC. The encoded protein is CASSRSGIGANVLTF.

This clonotype has only a few counts. The chain recombines TRBV6-5 with TRBJ1-1; D not resolved. Per germline, CDR1 MNHEY and CDR2 SVGAGI. Trimming stripped 6 bases from V and 1 base from J, with 9 bases between. The length of the CDR3 is 13 residues. CDR3 in DNA: TGTGCCAGCAGAACAAGCCCGAACACTGAAGCTTTCTTT. It yields the protein CASRTSPNTEAFF.

The chain employs TRBV24-1 and TRBJ2-5; possible D gene TRBD1, 5 bases. V was shortened by 1 base and J by 4 bases, with 12 bases between the two germline ends. The length of the CDR3 is 15 residues. The V gene's germline CDR1 is KGHDR and CDR2 SFDVKD. CDR3 nucleotide sequence: TGTGCCACCAGTGATTTTGGCCAGGGCGGAGAGACCCAGTACTTC. This sequence encodes CATSDFGQGGETQYF.

The genes are TRBV5-6 and TRBJ1-2; D might be TRBD1 (5 bases). The V gene lost 5 bases and the J gene lost 0 bases, with 14 bases spanning the gap. The CDR3 is made up of 15 amino acids. Germline V gene lookup returns CDR1 SGHDT and CDR2 YYEEEE. The CDR3 DNA follows: TGTGCCAGCAGTCGGGGGGACCGAGCTAACTATGGCTACACCTTC. Protein sequence: CASSRGDRANYGYTF.

The V call is TRBV7-9, the J call TRBJ2-3; maybe TRBD2 (5 bases). Trimming left V 0 bases short and J 6 bases short, with 16 bases between. The CDR3 contains 16 residues. Germline assignment: CDR1 SEHNR and CDR2 FQNEAQ (reference sequence). CDR3 protein: CASSLALGSSGDTQYF. The CDR3, as DNA: TGTGCCAGCAGCTTAGCGCTGGGCTCCTCGGGGGATACGCAGTATTTT.

This clonotype was seen only a few times. This chain joins TRBV5-1 and TRBJ1-2, with TRBD1 as a possible D gene (5 bases). Deletions cut 0 bases from V and 8 bases from J, with 8 bases between. The CDR3 runs to 12 residues. Germline CDR1 and CDR2: SGHRS and YFSETQ. This chain's CDR3 is CASSLEQGGYTF. The DNA for the CDR3 is TGCGCCAGCAGCTTGGAGCAGGGCGGCTACACCTTC.

This chain connects TRBV7-9 to TRBJ2-5; unclear D gene. This CDR3 is 14 amino acids long. Trimming cost V 1 base and J 5 bases, with 11 bases left between them. Germline-derived CDR1 and CDR2 are SEHNR and FQNEAQ (reference sequence). Here the CDR3 DNA reads TGTGCCAGCAGCTTAGTTCCTGTAGGGGAGACCCAGTACTTC. It yields the protein CASSLVPVGETQYF.

This clonotype was counted between two and nine times. This chain uses TRBV3-1 with TRBJ2-1; D gene uncertain. Looked up from germline, CDR1 is LGHDT and CDR2 is YNNKEL (reference sequence). CDR3 length: 13 amino acids. Trimming stripped 0 bases from V and 10 bases from J, with 10 bases between. In nucleotides, the CDR3 is TGTGCCAGCAGCCAAGAATGGGGTGGCGAGCAGTTCTTC. Protein product: CASSQEWGGEQFF.

This clonotype was observed a few times. This chain connects TRBV20-1 to TRBJ2-5, with 8 bases aligning to TRBD2. This CDR3 is built from 14 residues. J gave up 4 bases and V 2 bases, and 6 bases lay outside the gene matches. Germline values: CDR1 DFQATT, CDR2 SNEGSKA (reference sequence). CDR3 amino acids: CSARPGRAGETQYF. The CDR3 nucleotides read TGCAGTGCTAGACCCGGGAGGGCCGGAGAGACCCAGTACTTC.

The gene calls are TRBV9 and TRBJ2-6; D possibly matches TRBD1 or TRBD2 (5 bases each). Per germline, CDR1 SGDLS and CDR2 YYNGEE. V lost 4 bases to trimming and J lost 10 bases, with 12 bases between them. The CDR3 has 13 amino acids. The CDR3 sequence: CASSRGTVNVLTF. CDR3 sequence (DNA): TGTGCCAGCAGCAGAGGGACGGTTAACGTCCTGACTTTC.

The chain combines TRBV7-9 with TRBJ1-1; D call uncertain. The V end lost 1 base, the J end lost 0 bases, and 6 bases lay between the germline ends. The CDR3 runs to 14 residues. The V gene's germline CDR1 is SEHNR and CDR2 FQNEAQ (reference sequence). DNA for the CDR3: TGTGCCAGCAGCTTAGAGTCAATGAACACTGAAGCTTTCTTT. The encoded protein is CASSLESMNTEAFF. Looking up the rest from reference TRBV7-9 and TRBJ1-1 gives the full variable domain: DTGVSQNPRHKITKRGQNVTFRCDPISEHNRLYWYRQTLGQGPEFLTYFQNEAQLEKSRLLSDRFSAERPKGSFSTLEIQRTEQGDSAMYLCASSLESMNTEAFFGQGTRLTVV.

The chain uses TRBV2 and TRBJ2-1; TRBD2 matches at 8 bases. Germline loops: CDR1 SNHLY, CDR2 FYNNEI. V was clipped by 6 bases and J by 12 bases; unmatched bases: 16. The length of the CDR3 is 15 residues. Here the CDR3 DNA reads TGTGCCAGCAGCGACGGACTAGCAAGGGGGATTGGGCAGTTCTTC. It specifies CASSDGLARGIGQFF.

The CDR3 DNA sequence: TGCGCCAGCAGCCAAGTAGGGGTAAGCGAGCAGTACTTC. Its translation: CASSQVGVSEQYF. This chain connects TRBV4-3 to TRBJ2-7; D perhaps matches TRBD1 (5 bases). The CDR3 length is 13 residues. V was cut by 1 base and J by 6 bases, with 10 bases left in between. Germline V gene sequence: CDR1 LGHNA, CDR2 YSLEER.

The chain uses TRBV5-1 and TRBJ2-3, with 7 bases lining up with TRBD1. The CDR3 is made up of 13 amino acids. Germline CDR1 reads SGHRS; CDR2 reads YFSETQ. V trimming: 5 bases; J trimming: 4 bases; junction bases outside the gene matches: 4. The CDR3 here is CASRGGTADTQYF. The CDR3, as DNA: TGCGCCAGCAGGGGTGGGACAGCAGATACGCAGTATTTT.

This clonotype was counted a single time. The rearrangement joins TRBV2 to TRBJ2-3; 7 bases agree with TRBD1. Germline CDR1 reads SNHLY; CDR2 reads FYNNEI. V trimming: 4 bases; J trimming: 4 bases; junction bases outside the gene matches: 5. This CDR3 is 14 amino acids long. The CDR3, as DNA: TGTGCCAGCAGTGTCCGTCAGGGGGCAGATACGCAGTATTTT. It translates to CASSVRQGADTQYF.

There are a few counts of this clonotype. This chain links TRBV20-1 with TRBJ2-7; 11 bases map to TRBD2. The CDR3 loop spans 14 amino acids. With 0 bases clipped from V and 7 bases from J, the junction kept 5 bases outside the gene matches. Germline lookup yields CDR1 DFQATT and CDR2 SNEGSKA (reference sequence). The CDR3 loop is CSARDRLAGFEQYF. The CDR3 region has the DNA TGCAGTGCTAGAGATAGACTAGCGGGATTTGAGCAGTACTTC.

The chain is built from TRBV20-1 and TRBJ2-7; TRBD2 agrees at 7 bases. The J segment lost 5 bases and the V segment lost 5 bases, leaving 15 bases of the junction unmatched. The length of the CDR3 is 15 residues. Germline V lookup: CDR1 DFQATT, CDR2 SNEGSKA (reference sequence). The CDR3 DNA sequence: TGCAGTGCTCCTCGACGGGGGGACCCTATTAACGAGCAGTACTTC. Translated, it gives CSAPRRGDPINEQYF.

V and J are TRBV7-9 and TRBJ2-1; TRBD1 is a possible D gene (6 bases). The CDR3 is made up of 17 amino acids. Germline V gives CDR1 SEHNR, CDR2 FQNEAQ (reference sequence). The V end was cut by 3 bases, the J end by 6 bases, with 21 bases between. This chain's CDR3 is CASSFPGANRVGNEQFF. The DNA for the CDR3 is TGTGCCAGCAGCTTCCCCGGCGCTAACAGGGTCGGCAATGAGCAGTTCTTC.

The chain combines TRBV5-1 with TRBJ2-5; the D gene is possibly TRBD2 (5 bases). This CDR3 region has 14 residues. The germline V gene has CDR1 SGHRS and CDR2 YFSETQ. The V end was cut by 2 bases, the J end by 5 bases, with 13 bases between. CDR3 amino acids: CASSFRELEETQYF. DNA for the CDR3: TGCGCCAGCAGCTTTCGGGAACTCGAGGAGACCCAGTACTTC.

This clonotype has only a few counts. J is TRBJ1-1 and V is TRBV29-1, with a possible D match to TRBD1 (5 bases). Germline lookup yields CDR1 SQVTM and CDR2 ANQGSEA. The V gene lost 4 bases and the J gene lost 0 bases, with 12 bases spanning the gap. The CDR3 contains 14 residues. DNA of the CDR3: TGCAGCGTTGTAGGGGCCTCCATGAACACTGAAGCTTTCTTT. Its translation is CSVVGASMNTEAFF.